This entry is about one T cell receptor beta chain. The CDR3 is 15 amino acids. Germline values: CDR1 MDHEN, CDR2 SYDVKM. The V and J ends lost 7 bases and 3 bases, in that order; junction bases with no gene match: 12. This specimen belongs to a study of blood T cell repertoires in COVID-19. The wider study: Acute and convalescent COVID-19 samples came from the United States, Italy and Spain. The cDNA or gDNA used as material had been derived from T cells, B-cell-depleted T cells, or PBMCs.

Authors' methods: How many nucleated cells were present was estimated from reference gene primer amplification. This table comes from immunoSEQ multiplex PCR, and its TCRdb copy is limited to in-frame clones, with some not included. V and J calls and clone size follow that table, whereas D and trimming were derived from the DNA. The table lists roughly 110,000 clones, approximately 90% of them singletons, with approximately 4.4% in the top ten. The rearrangement joins TRBV28 to TRBJ2-7; 7 bases agree with TRBD1. Input material: peripheral blood. The sequence derives from a woman aged 45 to 65 with acute or convalescent COVID-19. The CDR3 bases are TGTGCCAGCAAGATGCAGGGGGTCATGGACTACGAGCAGTACTTC. This sequence encodes CASKMQGVMDYEQYF.